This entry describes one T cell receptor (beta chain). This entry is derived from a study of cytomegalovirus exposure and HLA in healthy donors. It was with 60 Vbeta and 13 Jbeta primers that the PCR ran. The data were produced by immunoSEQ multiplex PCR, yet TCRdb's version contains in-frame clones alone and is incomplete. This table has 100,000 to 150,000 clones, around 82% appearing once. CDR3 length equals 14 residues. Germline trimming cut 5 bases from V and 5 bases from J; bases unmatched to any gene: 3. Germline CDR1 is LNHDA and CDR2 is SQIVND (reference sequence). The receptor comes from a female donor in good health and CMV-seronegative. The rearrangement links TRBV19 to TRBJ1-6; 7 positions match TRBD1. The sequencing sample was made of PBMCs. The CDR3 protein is CASSLQGDNSPLHF. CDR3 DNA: TGTGCCAGTAGTCTCCAGGGGGATAATTCACCCCTCCACTTT. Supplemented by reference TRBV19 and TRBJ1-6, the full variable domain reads DGGITQSPKYLFRKEGQNVTLSCEQNLNHDAMYWYRQDPGQGLRLIYYSQIVNDFQKGDIAEGYSVSREKKESFPLTVTSAQKNPTAFYLCASSLQGDNSPLHFGNGTRLTVT.